A single sample is the source of the 18 T cell receptor beta chains below, sequenced in a study of CDR3 diversity in severe acne. Using its own MiXCR run on the PCR reads, TCRdb lists one record per CDR3 protein. Of around 100,000 distinct CDR3 sequences listed, roughly 51% are singletons. The sample comprised blood. The origin of the receptors is a male donor with acne.

This clonotype has a count of ten or more. The chain uses TRBV19 and TRBJ1-2; no clear D. The germline V gene has CDR1 LNHDA and CDR2 SQIVND (reference sequence). This CDR3 has 14 residues. V was shortened by 9 bases and J by 0 bases, with 14 bases between the two germline ends. CDR3 nucleotide sequence: TGTGCCAGCACTCCTCCCGGGGCTAACTATGGCTACACCTTC. Translating gives CASTPPGANYGYTF.

This clonotype was recorded only once. The V and J genes are TRBV27 and TRBJ1-5; D is undetermined. CDR1 is MNHEY, CDR2 SMNVEV, per germline (reference sequence). This CDR3 has 15 residues. The ends were cut back, 0 bases at V and 2 bases at J, with 8 bases in the middle. The CDR3 nucleotides are TGTGCCAGCAGTTTATCGATATTCGGCAATCAGCCCCAGCATTTT. The encoded protein is CASSLSIFGNQPQHF.

This clonotype was observed at least ten times. The V gene is TRBV5-6, the J gene TRBJ2-3, with TRBD2 matching over 8 bases. There are 14 residues in the CDR3. The junction had 5 bases not matched to a gene; V was cut back by 4 bases and J by 4 bases. Germline V gene lookup returns CDR1 SGHDT and CDR2 YYEEEE. The DNA of the CDR3 is TGTGCCAGCAGCACGGGACTAGTTGCAGATACGCAGTATTTT. Amino acids: CASSTGLVADTQYF. Drawing the rest from reference TRBV5-6 and TRBJ2-3, the complete variable domain is DAGVTQSPTHLIKTRGQQVTLRCSPKSGHDTVSWYQQALGQGPQFIFQYYEEEERQRGNFPDRFSGHQFPNYSSELNVNALLLGDSALYLCASSTGLVADTQYFGPGTRLTVL.

The chain carries TRBV7-9 and TRBJ2-1, with TRBD1 matching 9 bases. J gave up 2 bases and V 1 base, and 6 bases lay outside the gene matches. CDR1 is SEHNR, CDR2 FQNEAQ, per germline (reference sequence). This CDR3 spans 17 amino acids. The CDR3 DNA sequence: TGTGCCAGCAGCTTAGGGAGGGGGACAGGGACCTACAATGAGCAGTTCTTC. It yields the protein CASSLGRGTGTYNEQFF.

The rearrangement joins TRBV7-2 to TRBJ2-7, with 10 nucleotides matching TRBD2. The ends lost 6 bases at V and 7 bases at J; junction bases unmatched: 6. Germline CDR1 and CDR2: SGHTA and FQGNSA. The CDR3 runs to 13 residues. The CDR3, as DNA: TGTGCCAGCAGTCCTAGCGGGAGCAGGGAGCAGTACTTC. It translates to CASSPSGSREQYF. The variable domain in full, with the rest retrieved from reference TRBV7-2 and TRBJ2-7, is GAGVSQSPSNKVTEKGKDVELRCDPISGHTALYWYRQSLGQGLEFLIYFQGNSAPDKSGLPSDRFSAERTGGSVSTLTIQRTQQEDSAVYLCASSPSGSREQYFGPGTRLTVT.

This clonotype appeared a few times. The chain employs TRBV7-2 and TRBJ1-2; D is perhaps TRBD1 (5 bases). V lost 6 bases and J 3 bases, leaving 14 bases between the germline ends. Germline CDR1 SGHTA, CDR2 FQGNSA. The CDR3 loop spans 14 amino acids. Here the CDR3 reads CASSSADIYYGYTF. The CDR3 DNA sequence: TGTGCCAGCAGTTCGGCGGACATTTACTATGGCTACACCTTC. Together with reference TRBV7-2 and TRBJ1-2, the CDR3 gives the full variable domain: GAGVSQSPSNKVTEKGKDVELRCDPISGHTALYWYRQSLGQGLEFLIYFQGNSAPDKSGLPSDRFSAERTGGSVSTLTIQRTQQEDSAVYLCASSSADIYYGYTFGSGTRLTVV.

The rearrangement links TRBV6-5 to TRBJ2-1, with 10 bases that match TRBD2. Germline V gene sequence: CDR1 MNHEY, CDR2 SVGAGI. J lost 13 bases, V lost 2 bases, and 5 bases had no gene match. The CDR3 totals 13 residues. The CDR3 region is CASSYTSGTFQFF. The CDR3 DNA reads TGTGCCAGCAGTTACACTAGCGGGACCTTCCAGTTCTTC.

J is TRBJ2-3 and V is TRBV20-1; TRBD2 matches at 13 bases. The CDR3 contains 15 residues. The V and J ends lost 5 bases and 4 bases, in that order; junction bases with no gene match: 6. Germline V gene data show CDR1 as DFQATT and CDR2 as SNEGSKA (reference sequence). CDR3 bases: TGCAGTGCTGCCGGGACTAGCGGGACCCCAGATACGCAGTATTTT. Protein sequence: CSAAGTSGTPDTQYF.

The V and J genes are TRBV25-1 and TRBJ1-1; TRBD1 aligns across 9 bases. The V segment lost 6 bases and the J segment 6 bases; nucleotides outside the gene matches: 5. CDR3 length equals 13 residues. Germline assignment: CDR1 MGHDK and CDR2 SYGVNS. The CDR3 DNA follows: TGTGCCAGCAGGACGCGACAGGGGGCTGAAGCTTTCTTT. Translated: CASRTRQGAEAFF.

This chain connects TRBV6-6 to TRBJ2-5, with 8 bases identical to TRBD2. With V trimmed by 3 bases and J by 5 bases, 11 bases remained unmatched. The CDR3 spans 16 residues. Germline CDR1 reads MNHNY; CDR2 reads SVGAGI (reference sequence). CDR3: CASSYTSGTSWETQYF. In DNA form, the CDR3 reads TGTGCCAGCAGTTATACTAGCGGTACCTCATGGGAGACCCAGTACTTC.

About this clonotype: It is unclear where the CDR3 begins or ends on the DNA, so no DNA is shown, and the CDR3 is as TCRdb lists it. The chain recombines TRBV5-6 with TRBJ2-7. Germline CDR1 reads SGHDT; CDR2 reads YYEEEE. Both ends counted, the CDR3 spans 16 residues. CDR3 in amino acids: CDSSFYICSAKYEQYF.

This clonotype was counted at least ten times. This chain connects TRBV28 to TRBJ2-3, with 9 bases aligning to TRBD2. CDR1 is MDHEN and CDR2 is SYDVKM in the germline V gene. Trimming took 5 bases from V and 4 from J; bases not matched to a gene: 10. The CDR3 is 16 residues long. CDR3 residues: CASSKIAGEDADTQYF. CDR3 in DNA: TGTGCCAGCAGTAAAATAGCGGGAGAGGACGCAGATACGCAGTATTTT.

The CDR3 loop reads CSARATGDSKAQYF. In DNA form, the CDR3 reads TGCAGTGCTAGGGCAACAGGGGACAGCAAGGCCCAGTACTTC. This sequence joins TRBV20-1 and TRBJ2-5, with TRBD1 matching 7 bases. The CDR3 loop spans 14 amino acids. With 3 bases clipped from V and 9 bases from J, the junction kept 13 bases outside the gene matches. CDR1 DFQATT and CDR2 SNEGSKA come from the germline V gene (reference sequence).

Ten or more counts support this clonotype. CDR3 in DNA: TGTGCCTGGAGTCACTATAGCAATCAGCCCCAGCATTTT. Translating it yields CAWSHYSNQPQHF. The chain combines TRBV30 with TRBJ1-5; D is unresolved. V lost 2 bases and J 0 bases, leaving 5 bases between the germline ends. Looked up from germline, CDR1 is GTSNPN and CDR2 is SVGIG (reference sequence). There are 13 residues in the CDR3. The full variable domain, in which reference TRBV30 and TRBJ1-5 provide the parts outside the CDR3, is SQTIHQWPATLVQPVGSPLSLECTVEGTSNPNLYWYRQAAGRGLQLLFYSVGIGQISSEVPQNLSASRPQDRQFILSSKKLLLSDSGFYLCAWSHYSNQPQHFGDGTRLSIL.

This clonotype turned up a few times. The chain links TRBV2 to TRBJ2-1, with 12 bases matching TRBD2. The J segment lost 9 bases and the V segment lost 8 bases, leaving 14 bases of the junction unmatched. The length of the CDR3 is 16 residues. Germline V gene lookup returns CDR1 SNHLY and CDR2 FYNNEI. CDR3 protein: CASLATSGSSVGEQFF. Here the CDR3 DNA reads TGTGCCAGCTTAGCGACTAGCGGGAGTTCGGTCGGTGAGCAGTTCTTC.

By sample share, this clonotype is medium-sized. The V gene is TRBV20-1, the J gene TRBJ2-2; D not resolved. Trimming shortened V by 3 bases and J by 8 bases, and 4 bases separated the two germline ends. This CDR3 contains 10 residues. Germline CDR1 reads DFQATT; CDR2 reads SNEGSKA (reference sequence). The CDR3 here is CSARAGELFF. In nucleotides, the CDR3 is TGCAGTGCTAGGGCGGGGGAGCTGTTTTTT.

Note on this clonotype: A much larger clone differs from this one at a single base, so this may be a read error. The CDR3 here is CASSALRGQGLSEQYV. Written as DNA, the CDR3 is TGTGCCAGCAGTGCTCTCAGGGGGCAGGGATTGAGCGAGCAGTACGTC. The V gene is TRBV6-1, the J gene TRBJ2-7; TRBD1 matches 8 bases. V lost 4 bases, J lost 6 bases, and 14 bases stayed unmatched. The length of the CDR3 is 16 residues. Germline CDR1 reads MNHNS; CDR2 reads SASEGT.

A single count supports this clonotype. One junction end does not reproduce the germline sequence, and a read error may be involved. The chain recombines TRBV2 with TRBJ2-7; 9 nucleotides align to TRBD1. Germline V gene sequence: CDR1 SNHLY, CDR2 FYNNEI. The CDR3 is 15 amino acids. CDR3: CASSLEGTGPYEQYF. The CDR3 nucleotides are TGTGCCAGCAGCTTAGAAGGGACAGGGCCCTACGAGCAGTACTTT. Using reference TRBV2 and TRBJ2-7 for the parts outside the CDR3, the full variable domain is EPEVTQTPSHQVTQMGQEVILRCVPISNHLYFYWYRQILGQKVEFLVSFYNNEISEKSEIFDDQFSVERPDGSNFTLKIRSTKLEDSAMYFCASSLEGTGPYEQYFGPGTRLTVT.